This TCR beta chain was profiled in a study of T cell repertoires in cytomegalovirus infection. Study overall: HLA-B-restricted CMV epitopes that are well studied, plus recently identified HLA-C-restricted ones, were used by the study.

TCRdb re-called the reads through MiXCR, storing one row per CDR3 protein. Of fewer than 950,000 distinct CDR3 sequences in the sample, roughly 33% were seen once. Findings and limits, study-wide: HLA-C-restricted CMV clonotypes gave the most frequent clonotype in two of eight donors.

As concerns this clonotype: Its specificity is unknown.

This clonotype originated in a human donor in good health (CMV status not recorded). Some clones in this sample may be carry-over from other donors' samples. Sample: cultured CD8+ T cells from PBMCs, taken from culture after CMV antigen stimulation.

The CDR3 nucleotides read TGTGCCAGCACCCTAGGGGGGCACACTGAAGCTTTCTTT. As protein: CASTLGGHTEAFF. This chain links TRBV6-5 with TRBJ1-1; tentatively, D is TRBD1 (6 bases). The length of the CDR3 is 13 residues. Germline V gene lookup returns CDR1 MNHEY and CDR2 SVGAGI. Between the trimmed V and J ends, which lost 7 bases and 3 bases, there was a span of 12 bases.